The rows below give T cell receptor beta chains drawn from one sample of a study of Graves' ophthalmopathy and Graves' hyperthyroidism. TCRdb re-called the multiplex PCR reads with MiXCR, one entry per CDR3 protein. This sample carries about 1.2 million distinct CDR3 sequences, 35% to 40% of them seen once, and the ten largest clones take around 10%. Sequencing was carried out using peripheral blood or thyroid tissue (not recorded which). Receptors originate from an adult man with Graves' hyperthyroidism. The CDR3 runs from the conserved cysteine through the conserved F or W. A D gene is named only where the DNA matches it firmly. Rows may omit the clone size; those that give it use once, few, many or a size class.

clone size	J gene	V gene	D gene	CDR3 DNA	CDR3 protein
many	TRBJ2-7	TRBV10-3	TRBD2	TGTGCCATCAGTGACCCACGGACTAGTACCTACGAGCAGTACTTC	CAISDPRTSTYEQYF
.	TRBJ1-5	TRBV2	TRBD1	TGCGCCAGCAGCGCCCGGGGGACAGGGGTTAATCAGCCCCAGCATTTT	CASSARGTGVNQPQHF
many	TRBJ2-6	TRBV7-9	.	TGTGCCAGCAGCTTATCGGGGTTTGGGGCCAACGTCCTGACTTTC	CASSLSGFGANVLTF
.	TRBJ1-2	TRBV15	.	TGTGCCACCAGCGCCACAGGGAAGGCCATCGGCTACACCTTC	CATSATGKAIGYTF
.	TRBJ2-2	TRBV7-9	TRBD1	TGTGCCAGCAGCTTTTCGACAGGGCCCGGGGAGCTGTTTTTT	CASSFSTGPGELFF
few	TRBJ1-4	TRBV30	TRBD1	TGTGCCTGGAGTGTATCGACAGGGTTTGGCGAAAAACTGTTTTTT	CAWSVSTGFGEKLFF
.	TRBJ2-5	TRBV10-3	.	TGTGCCATCACCCCCGGACGGGACCTCCAAGAGACCCAGTACTTC	CAITPGRDLQETQYF
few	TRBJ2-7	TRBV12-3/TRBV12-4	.	TGTGCCAGCAGCCAGGTCGCTGCCCGAGGCGAGCAGTACTTC	CASSQVAARGEQYF
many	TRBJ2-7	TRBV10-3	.	TGTGCCATCACTGAAGGGGGACCTTCTTACGAGCAGTACTTC	CAITEGGPSYEQYF
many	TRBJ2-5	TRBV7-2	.	TGTGCCAGCAGCCCCCAAGGGCTAGTGCGCCAAGAGACCCAGTACTTC	CASSPQGLVRQETQYF
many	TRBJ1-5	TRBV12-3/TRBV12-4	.	TGCGCCAGCAGCTTGGGGCTCAATAGCAATCAGCCCCAGCATTTT	CASSLGLNSNQPQHF
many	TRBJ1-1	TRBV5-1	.	TGCGCCAGCAGCTTAAGTCCGGTGAACACTGAAGCTTTCTTT	CASSLSPVNTEAFF
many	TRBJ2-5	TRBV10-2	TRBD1	TGTGCCAGCAGCGCTACAGGGGGCGGAGAGACCCAGTACTTC	CASSATGGGETQYF
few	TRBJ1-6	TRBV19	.	TGTGCCTTAATCGGTATACGGAAATTGGGACCCCTCCACTTT	CALIGIRKLGPLHF
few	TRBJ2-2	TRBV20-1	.	TGCAGTGCTAGAGAACCCACCGCCGGGGAGCTGTTTTTT	CSAREPTAGELFF
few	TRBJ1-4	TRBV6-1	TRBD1	TGTGCCAGCAGCGGGACAGGCACAACTAATGAAAAACTGTTTTTT	CASSGTGTTNEKLFF
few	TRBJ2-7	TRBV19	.	TGTGCCAGTAGTAGCGTGGGGGTCGCCTACGAGCAGTACTTC	CASSSVGVAYEQYF
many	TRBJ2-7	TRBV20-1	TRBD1	TGCAGTGCCACCGGGACAGTGTTATCCTACGAGCAGTACTTC	CSATGTVLSYEQYF